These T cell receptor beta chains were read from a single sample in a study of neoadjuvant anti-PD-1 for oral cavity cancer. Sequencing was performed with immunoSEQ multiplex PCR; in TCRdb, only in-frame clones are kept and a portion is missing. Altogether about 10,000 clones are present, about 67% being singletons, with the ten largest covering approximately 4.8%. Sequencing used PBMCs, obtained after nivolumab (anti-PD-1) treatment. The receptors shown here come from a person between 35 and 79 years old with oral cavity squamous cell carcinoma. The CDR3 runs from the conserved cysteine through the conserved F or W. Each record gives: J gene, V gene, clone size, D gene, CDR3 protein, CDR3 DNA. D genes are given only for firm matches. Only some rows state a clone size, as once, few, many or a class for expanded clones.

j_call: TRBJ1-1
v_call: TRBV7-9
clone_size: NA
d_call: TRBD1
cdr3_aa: CASSGRQGWGMNTEAFF
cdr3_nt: TGTGCCAGCAGCGGGCGACAGGGGTGGGGCATGAACACTGAAGCTTTCTTT

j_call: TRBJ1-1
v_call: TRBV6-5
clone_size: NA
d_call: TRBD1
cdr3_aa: CASSLTGGNEAFF
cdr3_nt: TGTGCCAGCAGCCTAACAGGGGGGAATGAAGCTTTCTTT

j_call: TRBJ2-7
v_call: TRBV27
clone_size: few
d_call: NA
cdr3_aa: CASSLLGSSGEQYF
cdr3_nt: TGTGCCAGCAGTTTACTCGGGAGCAGTGGAGAGCAGTACTTC

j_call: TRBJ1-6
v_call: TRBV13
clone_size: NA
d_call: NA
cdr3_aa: CASSPGRGSNSPLHF
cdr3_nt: TGTGCCAGCAGCCCGGGGCGGGGTTCTAATTCACCCCTCCACTTT

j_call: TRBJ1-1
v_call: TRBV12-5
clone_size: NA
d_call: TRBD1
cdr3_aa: CASGQTGWTGHTEAFF
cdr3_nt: TGTGCTAGTGGCCAAACGGGGTGGACAGGTCACACTGAAGCTTTCTTT

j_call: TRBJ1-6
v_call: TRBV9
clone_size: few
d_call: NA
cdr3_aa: CASSLSTAGYNSPLHF
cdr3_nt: TGTGCCAGCAGCCTTTCGACAGCGGGCTATAATTCACCCCTCCACTTT

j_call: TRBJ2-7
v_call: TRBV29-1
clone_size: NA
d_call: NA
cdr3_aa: CSVEEGGTLYF
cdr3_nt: TGCAGCGTTGAAGAAGGGGGGACACTTTACTTC

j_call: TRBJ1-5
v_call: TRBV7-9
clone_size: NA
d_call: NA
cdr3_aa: CASRKDSNQPQHF
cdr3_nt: TGTGCCAGTCGGAAGGATAGCAATCAGCCCCAGCATTTT

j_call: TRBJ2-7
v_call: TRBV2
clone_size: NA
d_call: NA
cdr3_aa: CASTDVYEQYF
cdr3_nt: TGTGCCAGCACGGATGTCTACGAGCAGTACTTC

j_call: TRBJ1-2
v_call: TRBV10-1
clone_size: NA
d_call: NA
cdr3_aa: CASSEGTSGGYGYTF
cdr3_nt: TGCGCCAGCAGTGAAGGGACATCAGGAGGCTATGGCTACACCTTC

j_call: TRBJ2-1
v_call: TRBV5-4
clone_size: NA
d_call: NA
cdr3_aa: CASSLGRVTSYNEQFF
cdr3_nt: TGTGCCAGCAGCTTGGGGCGGGTGACGTCCTACAATGAGCAGTTCTTC

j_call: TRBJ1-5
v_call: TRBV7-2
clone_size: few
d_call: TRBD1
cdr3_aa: CASSRDRGTQPQHF
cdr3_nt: TGTGCCAGCAGTCGGGACAGGGGGACTCAGCCCCAGCATTTT

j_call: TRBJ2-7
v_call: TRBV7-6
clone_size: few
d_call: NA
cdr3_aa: CASSSDRYEQYF
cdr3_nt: TGTGCCAGCAGCTCGGACAGATACGAGCAGTACTTC

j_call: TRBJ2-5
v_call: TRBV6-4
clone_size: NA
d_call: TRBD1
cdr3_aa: CASSISSGTGGKETQYF
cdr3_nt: TGTGCCAGCAGTATATCCTCCGGGACAGGGGGCAAGGAGACCCAGTACTTC

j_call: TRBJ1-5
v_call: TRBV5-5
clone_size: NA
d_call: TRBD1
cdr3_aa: CASSPGQGQRPQHF
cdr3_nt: TGTGCCAGCAGCCCAGGACAGGGGCAACGGCCCCAGCATTTT

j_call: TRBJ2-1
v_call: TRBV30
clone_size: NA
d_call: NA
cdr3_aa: CAWSVGGSVPYNEQFF
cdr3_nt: TGTGCCTGGAGTGTAGGGGGGAGCGTTCCTTACAATGAGCAGTTCTTC

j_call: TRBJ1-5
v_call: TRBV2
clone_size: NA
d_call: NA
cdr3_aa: CASSGAVGVGGSNQPQHF
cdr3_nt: TGTGCCAGCAGTGGGGCGGTAGGGGTTGGGGGAAGCAATCAGCCCCAGCATTTT

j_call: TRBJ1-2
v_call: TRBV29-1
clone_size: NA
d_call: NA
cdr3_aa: CSVRGRSSSYGYTF
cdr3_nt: TGCAGCGTGAGGGGACGGAGCAGCTCCTATGGCTACACCTTC

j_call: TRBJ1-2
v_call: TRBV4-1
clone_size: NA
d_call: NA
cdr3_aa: CASSQADGGGDGYTF
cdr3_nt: TGCGCCAGCAGCCAGGCCGACGGGGGAGGAGATGGCTACACCTTC

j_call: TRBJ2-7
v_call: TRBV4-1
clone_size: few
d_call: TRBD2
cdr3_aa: CASSQGYASGSNNEQYF
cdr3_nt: TGCGCCAGCAGCCAAGGCTATGCTAGCGGGAGCAACAACGAGCAGTACTTC

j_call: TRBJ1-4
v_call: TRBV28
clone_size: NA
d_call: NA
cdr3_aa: CASTLGGVISTNEKLFF
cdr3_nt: TGTGCCAGCACCCTTGGGGGGGTCATATCAACTAATGAAAAACTGTTTTTT

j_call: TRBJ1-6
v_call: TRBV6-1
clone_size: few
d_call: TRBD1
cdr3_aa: CASSGQGAPIGTLHF
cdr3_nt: TGTGCCAGCAGTGGACAGGGGGCCCCAATTGGGACCCTCCACTTT

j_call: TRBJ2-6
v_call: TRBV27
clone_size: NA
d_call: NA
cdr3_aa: CASSADRSSGANVLTF
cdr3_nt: TGTGCCAGCAGTGCCGACAGGAGCTCTGGGGCCAACGTCCTGACTTTC

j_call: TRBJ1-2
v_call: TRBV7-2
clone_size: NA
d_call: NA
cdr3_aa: CASSATDLANYGYTF
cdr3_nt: TGTGCCAGCAGCGCGACAGACCTAGCTAACTATGGCTACACCTTC

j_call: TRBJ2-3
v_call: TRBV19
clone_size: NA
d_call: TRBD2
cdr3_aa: CASSTTLAGGTDTQYF
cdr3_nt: TGTGCCAGTAGCACCACACTAGCGGGGGGCACAGATACGCAGTATTTT

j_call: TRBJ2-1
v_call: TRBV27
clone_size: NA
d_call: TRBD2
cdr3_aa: CASSRLAGANNEQFF
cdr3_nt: TGTGCCAGCAGCCGACTAGCGGGAGCCAACAATGAGCAGTTCTTC

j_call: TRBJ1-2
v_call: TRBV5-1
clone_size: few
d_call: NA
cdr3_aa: CASSERQATNYGYTF
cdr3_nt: TGCGCCAGCAGCGAACGACAGGCCACTAACTATGGCTACACCTTC

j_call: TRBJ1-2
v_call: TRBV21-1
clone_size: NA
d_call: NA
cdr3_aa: CASSSPERDRAISSNYGYTF
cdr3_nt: TGTGCCAGCAGCTCCCCTGAGAGGGACAGGGCCATTTCTTCAAACTATGGCTACACCTTC

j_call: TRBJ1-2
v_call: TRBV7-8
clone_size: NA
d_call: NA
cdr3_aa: CASSLEEVERGSGYTF
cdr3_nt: TGTGCCAGCAGCTTAGAGGAGGTGGAGCGGGGTAGTGGCTACACCTTC

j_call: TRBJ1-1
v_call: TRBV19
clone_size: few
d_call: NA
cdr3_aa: CASIPKLPNTEAFF
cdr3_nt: TGTGCCAGTATCCCGAAGTTACCGAACACTGAAGCTTTCTTT

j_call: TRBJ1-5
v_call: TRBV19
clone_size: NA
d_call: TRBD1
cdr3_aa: CASSARQGEGQPQHF
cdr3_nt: TGTGCCAGTAGTGCCAGACAGGGCGAGGGGCAGCCCCAGCATTTT

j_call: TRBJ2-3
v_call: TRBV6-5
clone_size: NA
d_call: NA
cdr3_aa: CASSPGRGTDTQYF
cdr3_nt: TGTGCCAGCAGCCCCGGGCGGGGCACAGATACGCAGTATTTT

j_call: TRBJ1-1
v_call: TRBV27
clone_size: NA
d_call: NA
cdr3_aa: CASSLSRGLSTEAFF
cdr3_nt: TGTGCCAGCAGTTTATCGAGGGGCTTGAGCACTGAAGCTTTCTTT

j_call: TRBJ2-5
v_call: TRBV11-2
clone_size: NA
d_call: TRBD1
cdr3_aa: CASSPDRGETQYF
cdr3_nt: TGTGCCAGCAGCCCAGACAGGGGAGAGACCCAGTACTTC

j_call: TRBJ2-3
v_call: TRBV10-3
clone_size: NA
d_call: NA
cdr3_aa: CATSGGPLGTDTQYF
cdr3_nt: TGTGCCACTTCCGGGGGGCCTCTGGGCACAGATACGCAGTATTTT

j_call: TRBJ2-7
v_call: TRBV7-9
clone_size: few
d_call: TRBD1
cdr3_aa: CASSLSDRGDYEQYF
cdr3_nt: TGTGCCAGCAGCTTAAGCGACAGGGGAGACTACGAGCAGTACTTC

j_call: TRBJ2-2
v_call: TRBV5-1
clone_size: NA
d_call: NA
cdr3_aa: CASSFRQDGGELFF
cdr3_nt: TGCGCCAGCAGCTTCAGACAGGATGGCGGGGAGCTGTTTTTT

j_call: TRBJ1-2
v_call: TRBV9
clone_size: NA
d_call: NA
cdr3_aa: CASSPPQGLNYGYTF
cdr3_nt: TGTGCCAGCAGCCCACCACAGGGACTCAACTATGGCTACACCTTC

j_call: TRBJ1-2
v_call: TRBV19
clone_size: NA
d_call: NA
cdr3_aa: CASSMGRWKYGYTF
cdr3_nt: TGTGCCAGTAGTATGGGAAGATGGAAGTATGGCTACACCTTC

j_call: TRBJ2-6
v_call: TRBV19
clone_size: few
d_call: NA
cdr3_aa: CASSIPGAGANVLTF
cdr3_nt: TGTGCCAGTAGTATCCCAGGTGCTGGGGCCAACGTCCTGACTTTC

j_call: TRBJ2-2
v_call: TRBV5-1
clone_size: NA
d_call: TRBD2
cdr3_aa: CASSVLTSGKTGELFF
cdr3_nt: TGCGCCAGCAGCGTCCTGACTAGCGGGAAAACCGGGGAGCTGTTTTTT